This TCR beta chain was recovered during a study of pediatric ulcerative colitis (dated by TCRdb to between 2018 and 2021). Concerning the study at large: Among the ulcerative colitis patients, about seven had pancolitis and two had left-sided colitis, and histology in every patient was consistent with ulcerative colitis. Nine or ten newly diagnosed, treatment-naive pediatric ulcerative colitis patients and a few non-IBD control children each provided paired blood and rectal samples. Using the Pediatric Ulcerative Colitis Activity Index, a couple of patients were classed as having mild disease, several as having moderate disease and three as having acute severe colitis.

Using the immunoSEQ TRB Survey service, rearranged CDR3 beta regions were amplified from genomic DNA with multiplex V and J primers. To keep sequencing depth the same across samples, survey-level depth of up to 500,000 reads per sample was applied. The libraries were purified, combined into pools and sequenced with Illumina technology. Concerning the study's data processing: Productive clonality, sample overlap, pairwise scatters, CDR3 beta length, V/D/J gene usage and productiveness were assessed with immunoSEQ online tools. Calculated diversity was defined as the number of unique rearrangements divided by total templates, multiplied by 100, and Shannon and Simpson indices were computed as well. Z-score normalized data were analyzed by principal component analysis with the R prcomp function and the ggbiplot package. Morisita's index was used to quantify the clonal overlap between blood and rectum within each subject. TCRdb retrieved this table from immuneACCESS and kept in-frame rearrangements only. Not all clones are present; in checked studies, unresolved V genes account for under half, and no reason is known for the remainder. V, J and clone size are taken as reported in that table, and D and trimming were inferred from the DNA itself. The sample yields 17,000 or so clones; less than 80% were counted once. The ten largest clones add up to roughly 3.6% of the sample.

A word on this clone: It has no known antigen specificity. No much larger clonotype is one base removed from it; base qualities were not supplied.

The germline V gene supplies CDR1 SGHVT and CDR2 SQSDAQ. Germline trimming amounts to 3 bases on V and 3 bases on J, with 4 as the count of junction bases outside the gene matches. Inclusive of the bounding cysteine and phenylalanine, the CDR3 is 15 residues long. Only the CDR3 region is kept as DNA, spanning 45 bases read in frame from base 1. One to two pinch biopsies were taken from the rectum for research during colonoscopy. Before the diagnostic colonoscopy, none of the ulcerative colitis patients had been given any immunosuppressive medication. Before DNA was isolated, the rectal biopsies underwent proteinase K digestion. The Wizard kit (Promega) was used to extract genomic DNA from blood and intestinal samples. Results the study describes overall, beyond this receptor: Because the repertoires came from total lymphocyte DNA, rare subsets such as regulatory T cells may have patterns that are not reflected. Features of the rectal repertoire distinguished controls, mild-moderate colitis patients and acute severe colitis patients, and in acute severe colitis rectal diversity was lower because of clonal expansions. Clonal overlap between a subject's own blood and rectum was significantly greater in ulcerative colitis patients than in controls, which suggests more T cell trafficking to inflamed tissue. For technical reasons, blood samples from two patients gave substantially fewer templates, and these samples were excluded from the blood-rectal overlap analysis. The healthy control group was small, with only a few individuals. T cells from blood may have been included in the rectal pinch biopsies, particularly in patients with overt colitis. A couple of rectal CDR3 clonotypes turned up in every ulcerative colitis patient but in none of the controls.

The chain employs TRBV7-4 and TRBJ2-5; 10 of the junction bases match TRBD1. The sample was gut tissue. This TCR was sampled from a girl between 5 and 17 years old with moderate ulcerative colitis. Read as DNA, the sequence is TGTGCCAGCAGCTTGGGGACAGGGGAGGAAGAGACCCAGTACTTC. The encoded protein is CASSLGTGEEETQYF.